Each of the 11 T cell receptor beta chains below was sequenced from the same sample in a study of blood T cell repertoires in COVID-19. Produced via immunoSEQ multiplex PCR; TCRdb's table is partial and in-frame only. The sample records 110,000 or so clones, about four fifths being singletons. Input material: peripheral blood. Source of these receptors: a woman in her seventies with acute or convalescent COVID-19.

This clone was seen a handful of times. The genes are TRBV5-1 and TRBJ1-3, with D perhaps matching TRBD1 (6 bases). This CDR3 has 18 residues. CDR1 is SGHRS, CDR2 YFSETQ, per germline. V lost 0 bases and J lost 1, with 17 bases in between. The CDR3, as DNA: TGCGCCAGCAGCTTGGTAGGGACACAACTTAAATCTGGAAACACCATATATTTT. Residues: CASSLVGTQLKSGNTIYF.

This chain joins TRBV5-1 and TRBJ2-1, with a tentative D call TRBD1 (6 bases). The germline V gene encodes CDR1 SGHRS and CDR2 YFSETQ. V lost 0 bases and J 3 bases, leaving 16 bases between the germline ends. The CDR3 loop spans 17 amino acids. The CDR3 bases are TGCGCCAGCAGCTTGGAGGGGGTAGGTTGGGACTACAATGAGCAGTTCTTC. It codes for CASSLEGVGWDYNEQFF.

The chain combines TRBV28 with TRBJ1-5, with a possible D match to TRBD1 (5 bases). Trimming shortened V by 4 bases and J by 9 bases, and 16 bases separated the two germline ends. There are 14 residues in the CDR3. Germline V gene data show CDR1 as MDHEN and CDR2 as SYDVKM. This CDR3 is CASSWPSGSGPQHF. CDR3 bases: TGTGCCAGCAGTTGGCCATCAGGGTCCGGGCCCCAGCATTTT.

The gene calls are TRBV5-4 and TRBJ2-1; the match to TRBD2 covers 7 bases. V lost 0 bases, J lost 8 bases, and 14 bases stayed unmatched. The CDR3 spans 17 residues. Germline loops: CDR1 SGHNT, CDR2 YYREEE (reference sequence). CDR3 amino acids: CASSLVVAGVIKDEQFF. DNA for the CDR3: TGTGCCAGCAGCTTGGTCGTTGCGGGAGTGATTAAAGATGAGCAGTTCTTC.

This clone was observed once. The CDR3 sequence: CASSLWTGGMNYGYTF. CDR3 sequence (DNA): TGTGCCAGCAGTTTATGGACAGGGGGCATGAACTATGGCTACACCTTC. The V call is TRBV6-5, the J call TRBJ1-2, with TRBD1 identical over 11 bases. V lost 4 bases, J lost 2 bases, and 6 bases stayed unmatched. The CDR3 is 16 residues long. Germline CDR1 reads MNHEY; CDR2 reads SVGAGI.

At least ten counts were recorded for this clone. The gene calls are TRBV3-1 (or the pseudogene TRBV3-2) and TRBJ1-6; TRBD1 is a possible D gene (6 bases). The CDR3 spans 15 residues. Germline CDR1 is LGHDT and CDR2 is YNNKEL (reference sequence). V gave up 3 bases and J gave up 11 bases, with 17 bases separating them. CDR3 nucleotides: TGTGCCAGCAGCCAGGGGCAGGGGCTAAATCCACCCCTCCACTTT. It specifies CASSQGQGLNPPLHF.

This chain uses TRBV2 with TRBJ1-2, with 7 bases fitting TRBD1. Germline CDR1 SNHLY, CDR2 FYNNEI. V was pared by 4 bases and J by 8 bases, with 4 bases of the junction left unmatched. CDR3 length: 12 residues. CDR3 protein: CASSADRWGYTF. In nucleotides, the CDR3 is TGTGCCAGCAGTGCGGACAGGTGGGGCTACACCTTC.

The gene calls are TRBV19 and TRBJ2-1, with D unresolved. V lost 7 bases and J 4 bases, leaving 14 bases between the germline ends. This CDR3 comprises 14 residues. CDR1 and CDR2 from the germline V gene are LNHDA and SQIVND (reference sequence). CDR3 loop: CASKNPQEYNEQFF. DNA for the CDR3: TGTGCCAGTAAAAACCCACAAGAATACAATGAGCAGTTCTTC.

CDR3 bases: TGTGCCAGCAGTGAAATTAGCGGGTACTCCTACAATGAGCAGTTCTTC. Translation gives CASSEISGYSYNEQFF. The chain links TRBV6-1 to TRBJ2-1; 7 bases are a match to TRBD2. Unmatched junction bases numbered 4, after V lost 2 bases and J lost 0 bases. Germline CDR1 and CDR2: MNHNS and SASEGT. This CDR3 has 16 residues.

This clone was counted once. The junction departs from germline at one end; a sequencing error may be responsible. DNA of the CDR3: TGTGCTAGCAGCTTAGCACTAGCGGGAGGACAAGAGACCCAGTACTTC. Amino acid sequence: CASSLALAGGQETQYF. The chain combines TRBV7-7 with TRBJ2-5; the match to TRBD2 covers 12 bases. The CDR3 sequence is 16 residues long. Germline CDR1 and CDR2: SSHAT and FNYEAQ (reference sequence). Together with reference TRBV7-7 and TRBJ2-5, the CDR3 gives the full variable domain: GAGVSQSPRYKVTKRGQDVTLRCDPISSHATLYWYQQALGQGPEFLTYFNYEAQPDKSGLPSDRFSAERPEGSISTLTIQRTEQRDSAMYRCASSLALAGGQETQYFGPGTRLLVL.

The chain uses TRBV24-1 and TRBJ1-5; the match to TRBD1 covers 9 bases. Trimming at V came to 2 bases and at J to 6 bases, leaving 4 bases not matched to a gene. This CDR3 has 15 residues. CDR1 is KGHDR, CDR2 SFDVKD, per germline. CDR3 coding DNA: TGTGCCACCAGTGATTCACAGGGGGCTAGTCAGCCCCAGCATTTT. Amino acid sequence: CATSDSQGASQPQHF.